The 3 T cell receptor beta chains presented below share a single source sample, sequenced in a study of human T cells and chemical hapten exposure. The time point denotes: patch test 2, 6 weeks after DPC sensitization. Treatment defined: therapeutic diphenylcyclopropenone sensitization with weekly scalp DPC. TCRdb redid the calling of the RACE reads with MiXCR, one entry per CDR3 protein. The sample carries just over 350,000 distinct CDR3 sequences, about 6.3% recorded once. The material was whole blood, obtained in connection with sensitization to the hapten diphenylcyclopropenone (DPC). The source of these receptors is a woman aged 18-29 years with alopecia areata. Some clones in this sample may be carry-over from other donors' samples.

This clonotype was recorded many times. This rearrangement joins TRBV5-6 to TRBJ1-2; TRBD1 might be the D (5 bases). V was shortened by 7 bases and J by 4 bases, with 20 bases between the two germline ends. CDR3 length: 15 residues. From germline, CDR1 is SGHDT and CDR2 YYEEEE. CDR3 sequence (DNA): TGTGCCAGCCACCCTGTCCCGGGGGGGGGCTATGGCTACACCTTC. Its translation is CASHPVPGGGYGYTF. The whole variable domain, filled in from reference TRBV5-6 and TRBJ1-2, reads DAGVTQSPTHLIKTRGQQVTLRCSPKSGHDTVSWYQQALGQGPQFIFQYYEEEERQRGNFPDRFSGHQFPNYSSELNVNALLLGDSALYLCASHPVPGGGYGYTFGSGTRLTVV.

This clonotype was seen only a few times. V and J are TRBV3-1 and TRBJ1-4; tentatively, D is TRBD1 (5 bases). The CDR3 has 13 amino acids. Per germline, CDR1 LGHDT and CDR2 YNNKEL (reference sequence). The V and J ends lost 0 bases and 12 bases respectively, with 11 bases between them. This CDR3 reads CASSQESGTELFF. The CDR3 DNA reads as TGTGCCAGCAGCCAAGAGAGCGGGACGGAACTGTTTTTT.

At least ten counts were recorded for this clonotype. The rearrangement uses TRBV2 and TRBJ2-1; no clear D gene. V lost 6 bases to trimming and J lost 8 bases, with 17 bases between them. The CDR3 has 14 residues. Per germline, CDR1 SNHLY and CDR2 FYNNEI. The CDR3 spells CASSEKWGFYEQFF. Written as DNA, the CDR3 is TGTGCCAGCAGCGAAAAATGGGGTTTCTATGAGCAGTTCTTC.